This TCR beta chain appears in the sequencing data of a study of blood T cell repertoires in COVID-19. About the study: The origin of the acute and convalescent COVID-19 samples was the United States, Italy and Spain.

The V end lost 4 bases, the J end lost 0 bases, and 11 bases lay between the germline ends. The CDR3 totals 16 residues. CDR1 KGHDR and CDR2 SFDVKD come from the germline V gene. Under the authors' procedure: Amplification with reference gene primers provided the estimates of nucleated cell counts. Assay: immunoSEQ multiplex PCR; the TCRdb copy retains only in-frame clones and omits some. That table furnishes V, J and clone size, whereas the DNA furnished D and trimming. The repertoire holds some 200,000 clones, 80% to 90% seen once, with 2.9% in the top ten. The source of this sequence is a man aged 45 to 65 who had recovered from COVID-19. What was sequenced was peripheral blood. The gene calls are TRBV24-1 and TRBJ2-2, with D possibly TRBD1 on 6 matching bases. CDR3 amino acids: CATSERGGTNTGELFF. The DNA for the CDR3 is TGTGCCACCAGTGAAAGAGGGGGAACGAACACCGGGGAGCTGTTTTTT.